The 29 T cell receptor beta chains presented below share a single source sample, sequenced in a study of blood T cell repertoires in COVID-19. Clones were sequenced by immunoSEQ multiplex PCR, and TCRdb holds only the in-frame ones, with some missing. This sample yields more than 150,000 clones, of which 75% to 85% are seen a single time; 9% to 15% belongs to the top ten. Material for sequencing was peripheral blood. Every receptor here comes from an elderly woman with COVID-19, enrolled during active disease.

The rearrangement uses TRBV28 and TRBJ2-7, with 11 bases fitting TRBD2. Germline V gives CDR1 MDHEN, CDR2 SYDVKM. The V gene end was trimmed by 2 bases and the J gene end by 6 bases; junction bases not matched to a gene: 9. The CDR3 contains 16 residues. The CDR3 DNA reads TGTGCCAGCAGTTTAGCCTTTACTAGCGGGAGTGGCGAGCAGTACTTC. Amino acids: CASSLAFTSGSGEQYF.

This chain links TRBV5-1 with TRBJ2-1; 11 nucleotides match TRBD1. V dropped 4 bases and J dropped 8; count of bases not matched to a gene: 11. The germline V gene has CDR1 SGHRS and CDR2 YFSETQ. This CDR3 region has 16 residues. The CDR3 nucleotides are TGCGCCAGCAGCGTACGCCTGGACAGGGGGCTTGATGAGCAGTTCTTC. Translation: CASSVRLDRGLDEQFF.

There are a few counts of this clone. This chain uses TRBV15 with TRBJ1-1; D is ambiguous. Trimming left V 0 bases short and J 2 bases short, with 13 bases between. This CDR3 comprises 16 residues. CDR1 is LNHNV and CDR2 is YYDKDF in the germline V gene (reference sequence). The CDR3 protein is CATSRDFQLDNTEAFF. In DNA form, the CDR3 reads TGTGCCACCAGCAGAGATTTCCAGCTAGATAACACTGAAGCTTTCTTT.

On this clone itself: A junction boundary mismatches the germline segment, possibly from a read error. The sample has other DNA sequences that encode this CDR3 too. J is TRBJ2-5 and V is TRBV7-9; 10 bases line up with TRBD2. The CDR3 loop spans 15 amino acids. CDR1 and CDR2 from the germline V gene are SEHNR and FQNEAQ (reference sequence). The CDR3 loop is CASSPSGGKQETQYF. CDR3 sequence (DNA): TGTGCCAGCAGCCCTAGCGGGGGAAAGCAAGAGACCCAATACTTC.

V usage is TRBV6-1 and J usage is TRBJ1-5, with a tentative D call TRBD1 (6 bases). The V and J ends lost 2 bases and 0 bases respectively, with 8 bases between them. The CDR3 has 15 amino acids. CDR1 and CDR2 from the germline V gene are MNHNS and SASEGT. CDR3 sequence reads: CASSERGFSNQPQHF. The CDR3 DNA is TGTGCCAGCAGTGAAAGGGGGTTTAGCAATCAGCCCCAGCATTTT.

This chain joins TRBV11-2 and TRBJ2-7; TRBD1 might be the D (6 bases). The germline V gene encodes CDR1 SGHAT and CDR2 FQNNGV. The CDR3 extends over 15 amino acids. The V gene lost 5 bases and the J gene lost 7 bases, with 21 bases spanning the gap. This CDR3 reads CASSPLRGHRGEQYF. The CDR3 DNA reads as TGTGCCAGCAGCCCACTTCGGGGACATCGTGGGGAGCAGTACTTC. Together with reference TRBV11-2 and TRBJ2-7, the CDR3 gives the full variable domain: EAGVAQSPRYKIIEKRQSVAFWCNPISGHATLYWYQQILGQGPKLLIQFQNNGVVDDSQLPKDRFSAERLKGVDSTLKIQPAKLEDSAVYLCASSPLRGHRGEQYFGPGTRLTVT.

Here the CDR3 reads CASSRFWAGYYEQYF. DNA for the CDR3: TGTGCCAGCAGCCGATTCTGGGCGGGCTATTACGAGCAGTACTTC. V usage is TRBV5-5 and J usage is TRBJ2-7; D is possibly TRBD2 (5 bases). The CDR3 totals 15 residues. V lost 4 bases and J lost 4, with 18 bases in between. The germline CDR1 and CDR2 sequences are SGHKS and YYEKEE (reference sequence).

This clone was recorded only once. This sequence joins TRBV7-9 and TRBJ1-1, with 10 bases fitting TRBD1. Germline CDR1 and CDR2: SEHNR and FQNEAQ (reference sequence). J gave up 3 bases and V 2 bases, and 6 bases lay outside the gene matches. The CDR3 totals 16 residues. This CDR3 is CASSLRQGALYTEAFF. CDR3 nucleotide sequence: TGTGCCAGCAGCTTAAGACAGGGGGCTCTGTACACTGAAGCTTTCTTT.

The chain uses TRBV19 and TRBJ1-2; perhaps TRBD1 as D (6 bases). The CDR3 is made up of 14 amino acids. The germline V gene encodes CDR1 LNHDA and CDR2 SQIVND (reference sequence). V lost 6 bases to trimming and J lost 5 bases, with 16 bases between them. CDR3 sequence: CASSLRDTDYGYTF. For the CDR3, the DNA is TGTGCCAGTAGCCTCCGGGACACGGATTATGGCTACACCTTC. Together with reference TRBV19 and TRBJ1-2, the CDR3 gives the full variable domain: DGGITQSPKYLFRKEGQNVTLSCEQNLNHDAMYWYRQDPGQGLRLIYYSQIVNDFQKGDIAEGYSVSREKKESFPLTVTSAQKNPTAFYLCASSLRDTDYGYTFGSGTRLTVV.

This clone was seen many times. CDR3 protein: CAISHPGHPGYTF. CDR3 nucleotide sequence: TGTGCCATCAGCCACCCGGGACACCCTGGCTACACCTTC. The chain employs TRBV10-3 and TRBJ1-2, with D possibly matching TRBD1 (6 bases). The CDR3 totals 13 residues. V was shortened by 6 bases and J by 7 bases, with 15 bases between the two germline ends. Germline V CDR1 and CDR2: ENHRY, SYGVKD.

This chain links TRBV11-2 with TRBJ1-2, with D unresolved. The CDR3 spans 15 residues. The V gene's germline CDR1 is SGHAT and CDR2 FQNNGV. Trimming took off 4 bases at V and 7 bases at J, with 19 bases between the two ends. The CDR3 coding sequence is TGTGCCAGCAGCTCCTTGGGAGCGGGGTGGAGTGGCTACACCTTC. Its translation is CASSSLGAGWSGYTF.

The chain couples TRBV2 to TRBJ2-7, with TRBD1 identical over 7 bases. Germline V gives CDR1 SNHLY, CDR2 FYNNEI. The CDR3 spans 14 residues. Trimming removed 6 bases from V and 1 base from J; junction bases left unmatched: 6. The CDR3 protein is CASRPGTESYEQYF. CDR3 nucleotide sequence: TGTGCCAGCAGGCCCGGGACAGAATCCTACGAGCAGTACTTC. Full variable domain (missing parts from reference TRBV2 and TRBJ2-7): EPEVTQTPSHQVTQMGQEVILRCVPISNHLYFYWYRQILGQKVEFLVSFYNNEISEKSEIFDDQFSVERPDGSNFTLKIRSTKLEDSAMYFCASRPGTESYEQYFGPGTRLTVT.

The chain has TRBV6-5 and TRBJ1-1; D gene uncertain. The CDR3 sequence is 13 residues long. Trimming left V 10 bases short and J 5 bases short, with 17 bases between. CDR1 is MNHEY, CDR2 SVGAGI, per germline. CDR3 nucleotides: TGTGCCACCCAACTTGCGGAGGTAACTGAAGCTTTCTTT. This sequence encodes CATQLAEVTEAFF.

The rearrangement links TRBV29-1 to TRBJ1-1, with TRBD1 matching 7 bases. The CDR3 length is 11 residues. V was clipped by 6 bases and J by 5 bases; unmatched bases: 3. Germline V lookup: CDR1 SQVTM, CDR2 ANQGSEA. This chain's CDR3 is CSVGQTTEAFF. Written as DNA, the CDR3 is TGCAGCGTGGGACAGACAACTGAAGCTTTCTTT.

This clone has more than one count but fewer than ten. V is TRBV29-1 and J is TRBJ1-1; possible D gene TRBD1, 6 bases. Trimming cost V 7 bases and J 2 bases, with 23 bases left between them. This CDR3 has 16 amino acids. From germline, CDR1 is SQVTM and CDR2 ANQGSEA. Here the CDR3 reads CSAQLTGRGLNTEAFF. DNA of the CDR3: TGCAGCGCTCAGCTAACCGGCAGGGGCTTAAACACTGAAGCTTTCTTT.

This chain links TRBV7-8 with TRBJ2-3; D not certain. This CDR3 is 15 amino acids long. The germline V gene encodes CDR1 SGHVS and CDR2 FQNEAQ. V was clipped by 1 base and J by 5 bases, with 13 bases between them. The CDR3 nucleotides read TGTGCCAGCAGCTTAGTCCCCAAGTTCGGAGATACGCAGTATTTT. Translation: CASSLVPKFGDTQYF.

The chain combines TRBV5-8 with TRBJ2-7; D not certain. This CDR3 has 11 residues. In germline, CDR1 is SGHTS, CDR2 YDEGEE. Trimming left V 2 bases short and J 2 bases short, with 2 bases between. The CDR3 reads CASSFTYEQYF. The CDR3 DNA reads as TGTGCCAGCAGCTTCACCTACGAGCAGTACTTC.

The genes are TRBV10-3 and TRBJ1-2, with a weak D call TRBD1 (6 bases). Per germline, CDR1 ENHRY and CDR2 SYGVKD. This CDR3 contains 16 residues. Trimming took 2 bases from V and 2 from J, leaving 15 bases between them. The CDR3 spells CAISEVPGTTNYGYTF. The CDR3 DNA reads as TGTGCCATCAGTGAGGTGCCCGGGACAACAAACTATGGCTACACCTTC.

This chain connects TRBV19 to TRBJ1-5; 7 nucleotides line up with TRBD1. This CDR3 comprises 15 residues. V lost 5 bases to trimming and J lost 7 bases; unmatched junction nucleotides: 11. CDR1 and CDR2 from the germline V gene are LNHDA and SQIVND (reference sequence). The CDR3 here is CASSPRQGLRQPQHF. CDR3 nucleotide sequence: TGTGCCAGTAGTCCCCGACAGGGATTACGGCAGCCCCAGCATTTT.

The chain combines TRBV10-2 with TRBJ2-1, with D tentatively TRBD1 (5 bases). The CDR3 has 17 residues. Germline V gene lookup returns CDR1 WSHSY and CDR2 SAAADI. Trimming removed 7 bases from V and 0 bases from J, with 19 bases in between. The CDR3 nucleotides read TGCGCCAGCACGGTGGGGCCGAAGTGGAGCTCCTACAATGAGCAGTTCTTC. The encoded protein is CASTVGPKWSSYNEQFF.

A few counts support this clone. The rearrangement uses TRBV28 and TRBJ2-2; tentatively, D is TRBD2 (5 bases). This CDR3 is built from 15 residues. Per germline, CDR1 MDHEN and CDR2 SYDVKM. Between the trimmed V and J ends, which lost 4 bases and 3 bases, there was a span of 12 bases. CDR3 bases: TGTGCCAGCAGTTCCCCAGGACTTTACACCGGGGAGCTGTTTTTT. This codes for CASSSPGLYTGELFF.

The chain recombines TRBV23-1 with TRBJ2-7, with 13 nucleotides matching TRBD2. TRBV23-1 is annotated as an ORF whose role is uncertain. The CDR3 totals 15 residues. V lost 10 bases, J lost 4 bases, and 10 bases stayed unmatched. CDR3 residues: CATAPGTSGTYEQYF. For the CDR3, the DNA is TGCGCCACAGCTCCCGGGACTAGCGGGACGTACGAGCAGTACTTC.

In DNA form, the CDR3 reads TGCGCCAGCAGCTTGGTCCCCTCCGAGACAGCGGGTGAGCAGTACTTC. Protein sequence: CASSLVPSETAGEQYF. The chain employs TRBV5-1 and TRBJ2-7, with D tentatively TRBD2 (6 bases). The CDR3 covers 16 residues. V lost 0 bases, J lost 7 bases, and 20 bases lay in between. Germline CDR1 is SGHRS and CDR2 is YFSETQ.

The chain couples TRBV2 to TRBJ2-7; 8 nucleotides line up with TRBD1. Germline trimming cut 6 bases from V and 1 base from J; bases unmatched to any gene: 8. Germline V CDR1 and CDR2: SNHLY, FYNNEI. The CDR3 totals 15 residues. For the CDR3, the DNA is TGTGCCAGCAGCCTAGGACAGGGAGCTTCCTACGAGCAGTACTTC. Translation: CASSLGQGASYEQYF.

The rearrangement links TRBV6-5 to TRBJ1-4; 11 bases are shared with TRBD1. V was clipped by 5 bases and J by 8 bases; unmatched bases: 7. Germline V CDR1 and CDR2: MNHEY, SVGAGI. The CDR3 is 15 residues long. Here the CDR3 reads CASSQGQGGREKLFF. The CDR3 region has the DNA TGTGCCAGCAGTCAGGGACAGGGGGGAAGGGAAAAACTGTTTTTT.

V usage is TRBV10-3 and J usage is TRBJ1-6; D unresolved. Trimming took off 6 bases at V and 5 bases at J, with 14 bases between the two ends. Germline-derived CDR1 and CDR2 are ENHRY and SYGVKD. This CDR3 comprises 15 residues. This chain's CDR3 is CAIRGRLTDNSPLHF. The CDR3 nucleotides read TGTGCCATCAGAGGCAGGCTCACCGATAATTCACCCCTCCACTTT.

The CDR3, as DNA: TGTGCCAGCAGTGAATTTAGCCCAGACCCCAATCAGCCCCAGCATTTT. Amino acids: CASSEFSPDPNQPQHF. The chain employs TRBV6-1 and TRBJ1-5; unclear D gene. The V end lost 2 bases, the J end lost 3 bases, and 14 bases lay between the germline ends. Germline lookup yields CDR1 MNHNS and CDR2 SASEGT. The CDR3 extends over 16 amino acids.

This clone came up once. The CDR3 sequence is CASSFGDRVAFF. The CDR3 bases are TGTGCCAGCAGTTTCGGGGACAGGGTAGCTTTCTTT. V usage is TRBV28 and J usage is TRBJ1-1; TRBD1 matches 9 bases. Germline V gene lookup returns CDR1 MDHEN and CDR2 SYDVKM. The CDR3 loop spans 12 amino acids. J was trimmed by 10 bases and V by 3 bases; bases with no gene match: 3.

The rearrangement uses TRBV12-3 or TRBV12-4 and TRBJ1-1; tentatively, D is TRBD1 (6 bases). V lost 7 bases and J 7 bases, leaving 16 bases between the germline ends. CDR3 length equals 13 residues. CDR3 protein: CASTATGSGEAFF. CDR3 DNA sequence: TGTGCCAGCACCGCAACAGGGTCAGGTGAAGCTTTCTTT.